This TCR beta chain was obtained from a study of vaccination and CD4 T cells after COVID-19. Treatment here: roughly nine-day PBMC culture with coronavirus spike peptide pools or control peptides (ViraFEST assay). V was shortened by 1 base and J by 1 base, with 10 bases between the two germline ends. This CDR3 has 16 amino acids. Looked up from germline, CDR1 is SGHTA and CDR2 is FQGNSA. Details on this clonotype: Its target is unknown.

Researchers used the Oncomine TCR Beta short-read assay to sequence DNA from cultured CD4+ T cells. It was from cultured CD4+ T cells that genomic DNA was extracted. Each CDR3 protein gets one entry after TCRdb re-called the PCR reads with MiXCR. This table has 15,000 to 20,000 distinct CDR3 sequences, approximately 38% appearing once. Source material: CD4+ T cells from blood, cultured in vitro. The V and J genes are TRBV7-2 and TRBJ2-2; a possible D gene is TRBD1 (6 bases). This receptor was obtained from a human donor who had recovered from COVID-19. CDR3 protein: CASSLVSRGNTGELFF. The CDR3 nucleotides are TGTGCCAGCAGCTTAGTTTCCAGGGGGAACACCGGGGAGCTGTTTTTT.